This passage covers 4 T cell receptor delta chains from one sample sequenced in a study of Vδ1+ human thymocytes. RNA was extracted from the cells and then reverse transcribed. Pooled V-gene forward primers with one constant-region reverse primer generated the CDR3 amplicons by multiplex PCR. TCRdb applied CATT to the multiplex PCR reads for clone calling. Among about 55,000 delta-chain clones listed, less than 20% were seen once. These receptors' targets are unknown. Broader study findings: Highly polyclonal TRG and TRD repertoires with Gaussian CDR3 length distributions appeared in thymus.

The specimen was Vdelta1+ gamma-delta thymocytes from the thymus. Subset indicated: FACS-sorted CD3+ TCRalphabeta- TCRVdelta1+ TCRVdelta2- thymocytes. Receptors originate from a boy under three years old who had congenital heart surgery.

V gene TRDV1 combines with J gene TRDJ1; D is perhaps TRDD2 or TRDD3 (9 bases each). The germline V gene has CDR1 TSWWSYY and CDR2 QGS. The germline V and J ends were trimmed by 4 bases and 5 bases, with 23 bases remaining between them. This CDR3 spans 17 amino acids. CDR3 DNA: TGTGCTCTTGGGGCCTTCCTACTAAACTGGGGGACGGATAAACTCATCTTT. This gives the protein CALGAFLLNWGTDKLIF.

The chain has TRDV1 and TRDJ1, with 9 bases identical to TRDD3. The CDR3 loop spans 19 amino acids. Germline loops: CDR1 TSWWSYY, CDR2 QGS. V gave up 2 bases and J gave up 0 bases; unmatched junction bases: 13. CDR3 in amino acids: CALGESPRGGIQYTDKLIF. The CDR3 nucleotides read TGTGCTCTTGGGGAATCTCCGAGGGGGGGGATACAGTACACCGATAAACTCATCTTT.

This clone has ten or more counts. Other DNA sequences in the sample encode the same CDR3. This chain uses TRAV29/DV5 with TRDJ1; D is undetermined. The ends were cut back, 4 bases at V and 4 bases at J, with 14 bases in the middle. CDR1 and CDR2 (germline): NSMFDY, ISSIKDK. The CDR3 has 13 amino acids. The CDR3: CAAPTPFFDKLIF. In nucleotides, the CDR3 is TGTGCAGCACCCACGCCTTTTTTCGATAAACTCATCTTT.

V and J are TRDV1 and TRDJ1, with 8 bases matching TRDD3. The CDR3 runs to 20 residues. Germline V gene data show CDR1 as TSWWSYY and CDR2 as QGS. The J segment lost 0 bases and the V segment lost 1 base, leaving 16 bases of the junction unmatched. The CDR3 DNA is TGTGCTCTTGGGGAACCCTTAATTCCCGTACTGGGGGTCTACACCGATAAACTCATCTTT. Its protein product is CALGEPLIPVLGVYTDKLIF.